This record concerns one T cell receptor (beta chain) sequence. This sample stems from a study of blood T cell repertoires in COVID-19. The CDR3 contains 16 residues. Libraries were prepared by immunoSEQ multiplex PCR; TCRdb keeps only in-frame clonotypes and omits some of them. The sample carries some 190,000 clones, around nine tenths recorded once. The sequence was obtained from a man under 40 with acute or convalescent COVID-19. The sequenced sample consisted of peripheral blood. V and J are TRBV21-1 and TRBJ2-2; the DNA was not used to check the table's D call, TRBD2. TRBV21-1 is classified as a pseudogene. The CDR3 reads CASSKVKGGTTGELFF. The DNA for the CDR3 is TGTGCCAGCAGCAAAGTGAAGGGGGGGACAACCGGGGAGCTGTTTTTT.